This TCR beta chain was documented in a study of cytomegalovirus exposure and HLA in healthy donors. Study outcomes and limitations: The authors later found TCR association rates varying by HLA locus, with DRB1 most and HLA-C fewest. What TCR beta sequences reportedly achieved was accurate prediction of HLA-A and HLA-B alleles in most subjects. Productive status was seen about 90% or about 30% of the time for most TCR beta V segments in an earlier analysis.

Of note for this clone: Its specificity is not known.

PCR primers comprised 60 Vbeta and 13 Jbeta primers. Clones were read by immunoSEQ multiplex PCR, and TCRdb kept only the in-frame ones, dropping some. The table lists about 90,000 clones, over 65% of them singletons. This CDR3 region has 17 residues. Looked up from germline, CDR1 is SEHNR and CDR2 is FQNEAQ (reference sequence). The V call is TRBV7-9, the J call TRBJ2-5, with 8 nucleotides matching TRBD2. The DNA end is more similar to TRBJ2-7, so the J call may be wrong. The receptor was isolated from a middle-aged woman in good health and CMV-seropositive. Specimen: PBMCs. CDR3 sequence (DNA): TGTGCCAGCAGCTTAGCCGCTACTGGCGGGAGGTCCTACGAGCAGTACTTC. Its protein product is CASSLAATGGRSYEQYF.